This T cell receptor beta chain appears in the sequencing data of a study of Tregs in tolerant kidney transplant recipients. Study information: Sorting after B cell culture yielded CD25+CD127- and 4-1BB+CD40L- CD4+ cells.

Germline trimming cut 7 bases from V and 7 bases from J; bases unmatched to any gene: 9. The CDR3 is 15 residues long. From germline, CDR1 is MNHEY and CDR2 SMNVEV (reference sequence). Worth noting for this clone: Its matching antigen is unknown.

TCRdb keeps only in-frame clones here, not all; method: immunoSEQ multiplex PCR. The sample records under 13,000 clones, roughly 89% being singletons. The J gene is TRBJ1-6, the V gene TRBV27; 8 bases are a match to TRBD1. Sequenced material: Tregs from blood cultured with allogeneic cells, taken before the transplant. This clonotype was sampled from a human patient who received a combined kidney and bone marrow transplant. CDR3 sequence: CASTAVRQGNSPLHF. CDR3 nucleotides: TGTGCCAGCACCGCGGTGAGACAGGGGAATTCACCCCTCCACTTT.